The 20 T cell receptor beta chains below were found in one sample sequenced in a study of CD4 and CD8 cells across lung adenocarcinoma regions. TCRdb fed the PCR reads into MiXCR, producing one record per CDR3 protein. The profile shows approximately 7,700 distinct CDR3 sequences, 55% to 60% of them singletons. Source material: CD4+ T cells from the center of a lung tumor. The receptors come from a female donor with lung adenocarcinoma. The CD4 and CD8 labels of this study may be unreliable.

In this sample, this clonotype turned up many times. The chain carries TRBV7-6 and TRBJ2-2; no clear D. Trimming stripped 5 bases from V and 4 bases from J, with 8 bases between. The CDR3 runs 13 residues. Per the germline V gene, CDR1 is SGHVS and CDR2 is FNYEAQ. The CDR3 DNA reads as TGTGCCAGCAGCCCCCTATCCACCGGGGAGCTGTTTTTT. It is translated as CASSPLSTGELFF.

V and J are TRBV6-1 and TRBJ2-5; D call uncertain. This CDR3 comprises 14 residues. The V and J ends lost 3 bases and 4 bases respectively, with 12 bases between them. The germline V gene has CDR1 MNHNS and CDR2 SASEGT. This CDR3 is CASSDYGMGETQYF. The CDR3 nucleotides are TGTGCCAGCAGTGATTACGGCATGGGAGAGACCCAGTACTTC.

The chain couples TRBV10-2 to TRBJ2-5; D is perhaps TRBD1 (5 bases). Germline V gene sequence: CDR1 WSHSY, CDR2 SAAADI. The V and J ends lost 6 bases and 1 base respectively, with 12 bases between them. The CDR3 consists of 14 residues. CDR3 residues: CASRDNFFQETQYF. Here the CDR3 DNA reads TGCGCCAGCAGGGACAACTTCTTCCAAGAGACCCAGTACTTC.

The chain couples TRBV6-1 to TRBJ2-1; 8 bases match TRBD2. V shed 4 bases, J shed 6 bases, and the junction held 5 bases outside the gene matches. The CDR3 is 14 residues long. Germline V gives CDR1 MNHNS, CDR2 SASEGT. DNA for the CDR3: TGTGCCAGCAGTGCTGTCGGGAGGGCCAATGAGCAGTTCTTC. Protein sequence: CASSAVGRANEQFF.

As regards this clonotype: The junction differs from germline at one of its ends, possibly a read error. The chain links TRBV10-3 to TRBJ2-3, with D hard to call. This CDR3 is 15 amino acids long. CDR1 ENHRY and CDR2 SYGVKD come from the germline V gene. The CDR3 loop reads CAITRTGGSTDTQYF. The DNA for the CDR3 is TGTGCCATCACCCGGACGGGCGGTAGCACAGATACGCAGTACTTT.

This clonotype was seen more than once but under ten times. The chain couples TRBV6-2 or TRBV6-3 to TRBJ1-5; no firm D call. Trimming took 7 bases from V and 5 from J, leaving 12 bases between them. Looked up from germline, CDR1 is MNHEY and CDR2 is SVGEGT. This CDR3 contains 13 residues. The CDR3 DNA follows: TGTGCCAGCACCAAGGGAGGTTATCAGCCCCAGCATTTT. Its translation is CASTKGGYQPQHF.

The chain has TRBV27 and TRBJ2-5; either TRBD1 or TRBD2 may supply D (6 bases each). There are 15 residues in the CDR3. Trimming pared 11 bases from V and 0 bases from J, leaving 19 bases between. Germline values: CDR1 MNHEY, CDR2 SMNVEV (reference sequence). The CDR3 sequence is CAGSNGGGDQETQYF. The CDR3 region has the DNA TGTGCCGGGAGCAACGGGGGCGGTGACCAAGAGACCCAGTACTTC.

A remark on this clonotype: One end of the junction does not line up with germline, which may come from a read error. The V gene is TRBV6-5, the J gene TRBJ2-3, with D possibly being TRBD1 or TRBD2 (6 bases each). The V gene's germline CDR1 is MNHEY and CDR2 SVGAGI. CDR3 length: 20 amino acids. The CDR3 bases are TGTGCCAGCAGTTACGGGGGGCTGGGGGCCGGGCTGTGGGGCACAGATACCCAGTATTTT. Translating it yields CASSYGGLGAGLWGTDTQYF.

A word on this clonotype: A read error may produce the germline difference seen at one junction end. This chain links TRBV12-3 or TRBV12-4 with TRBJ2-3; a weak D match, TRBD1 (6 bases). The CDR3 sequence is 15 residues long. The CDR3 sequence is CARTIGGRDPETQYF. Here the CDR3 DNA reads TGTGCCAGGACCATTGGGGGCCGTGACCCAGAGACGCAGTATTTT.

This chain's CDR3 is CASSGGAAILDNEQFF. In DNA form, the CDR3 reads TGCGCCAGCAGTGGAGGAGCGGCAATTCTGGACAATGAGCAGTTCTTC. The chain links TRBV10-1 to TRBJ2-1, with D tentatively TRBD2 (5 bases). There are 16 residues in the CDR3. Germline lookup yields CDR1 WNHNN and CDR2 SYGVQD (reference sequence). Trimming removed 4 bases at V and 5 bases at J, with 18 bases between.

CDR3 region: CASNPIGTGNEQYF. The CDR3 DNA sequence: TGTGCCAGCAACCCAATAGGGACAGGGAACGAGCAGTACTTC. The chain uses TRBV7-8 and TRBJ2-5; 9 bases match TRBD1. The DNA end favors TRBJ2-7, so the J call may be wrong. The length of the CDR3 is 14 residues. Germline V gene lookup returns CDR1 SGHVS and CDR2 FQNEAQ.

V is TRBV6-5 and J is TRBJ1-1; D gene ambiguous. Germline values: CDR1 MNHEY, CDR2 SVGAGI. The V and J ends lost 2 bases and 1 base respectively, with 5 bases between them. This CDR3 has 13 amino acids. CDR3 sequence: CASSYGQNTEAFF. The CDR3 bases are TGTGCCAGCAGTTACGGGCAGAACACTGAAGCTTTCTTT.

This clonotype was seen many times. This chain uses TRBV6-5 with TRBJ1-6, with D perhaps matching TRBD1 (6 bases). The CDR3 sequence is 15 residues long. V shed 4 bases and J shed 8 bases, with 15 bases lying between them. CDR1 is MNHEY, CDR2 SVGAGI, per germline. DNA of the CDR3: TGTGCCAGCAGTTGGACCACAGGGTTGGATTCACCCCTCCACTTT. It is translated as CASSWTTGLDSPLHF.

This clonotype was observed a few times. The chain links TRBV10-1 to TRBJ2-1; D gene unclear. Germline V gives CDR1 WNHNN, CDR2 SYGVQD (reference sequence). The CDR3 sequence is 12 residues long. V was cut by 3 bases and J by 15 bases, with 15 bases left in between. CDR3: CASSDGKPNLFF. CDR3 bases: TGCGCCAGCAGTGACGGTAAACCAAACCTGTTCTTC.

The chain is built from TRBV6-1 and TRBJ2-5; tentatively, D is TRBD2 (6 bases). The J call is doubtful: the DNA matches TRBJ2-7 better. Germline CDR1 MNHNS, CDR2 SASEGT. This CDR3 is 15 amino acids long. The CDR3 bases are TGTGCCAGCAGCCAAGAGGAGGGAGCGTCCTACGAGCAGTACTTC. Its translation: CASSQEEGASYEQYF.

This clonotype is classed as medium-sized. The gene calls are TRBV7-2 and TRBJ2-1; D possibly uses TRBD1 or TRBD2 (5 bases each). Germline V gene data show CDR1 as SGHTA and CDR2 as FQGNSA. V gave up 3 bases and J gave up 7 bases, with 7 bases separating them. The CDR3 is 12 amino acids. The CDR3 sequence is CASSLWGNEQFF. CDR3 bases: TGTGCCAGCAGCTTGTGGGGGAATGAGCAGTTCTTC.

CDR3 region: CASSYSIPGPADIQYF. CDR3 coding DNA: TGTGCCAGCAGTTACTCGATCCCCGGGCCCGCAGATATTCAGTACTTC. The chain has TRBV6-5 and TRBJ2-4; D is uncertain. The CDR3 is 16 residues long. The V and J ends lost 0 bases and 10 bases respectively, with 19 bases between them. Germline-derived CDR1 and CDR2 are MNHEY and SVGAGI.

The CDR3 coding sequence is TGTGCCAGCAGCAGGGGGCGGGGTCTAGCGGCAGGAAACAATGAGCAGTTCTTC. Its translation is CASSRGRGLAAGNNEQFF. The chain employs TRBV6-1 and TRBJ2-1, with a weak D call TRBD1 (8 bases). Germline CDR1 and CDR2: MNHNS and SASEGT. The V end was cut by 6 bases, the J end by 5 bases, with 26 bases between. The CDR3 is 18 amino acids.

The chain links TRBV27 to TRBJ2-3; TRBD2 might be the D (6 bases). CDR1 is MNHEY, CDR2 SMNVEV, per germline (reference sequence). The CDR3 is 17 residues long. V was clipped by 3 bases and J by 4 bases, with 20 bases between them. CDR3 in amino acids: CASSFNPLALGADTQYF. In DNA, the CDR3 is TGTGCCAGCAGTTTCAACCCTCTAGCGCTTGGGGCAGATACGCAGTATTTT.

Comment on this clonotype: The junction departs from the called germline gene at one end, perhaps through a read error. V and J are TRBV27 and TRBJ2-3; D may match TRBD1 or TRBD2 (5 bases each). CDR1 and CDR2 from the germline V gene are MNHEY and SMNVEV (reference sequence). The CDR3 sequence is 16 residues long. The CDR3 is CASSSPGLGATDTQYF. Written as DNA, the CDR3 is TGTGCCAGCAGTTCCCCGGGGCTGGGAGCCACAGATACTCAGTACTTT.